This T cell receptor (beta chain) was identified in a study of cytomegalovirus exposure and HLA in healthy donors. Healthy bone marrow donors supplied every sample. PCR involved 60 Vbeta and 13 Jbeta primers. The repertoire was sequenced with immunoSEQ multiplex PCR; TCRdb's copy has only in-frame clones and lacks some. The data show tens of thousands of clones, about four fifths seen once. CDR1 ENHRY and CDR2 SYGVKD come from the germline V gene. The length of the CDR3 is 13 residues. J was trimmed by 5 bases and V by 7 bases; bases with no gene match: 8. Material for sequencing was PBMCs. The TCR comes from a man aged 25 to 40 in good health and CMV-seronegative. This chain connects TRBV10-3 to TRBJ2-7, with 7 positions matching TRBD1. The CDR3 reads CAITLDRTDEQYF. CDR3 bases: TGTGCCATCACTTTGGACAGGACGGACGAGCAGTACTTC.